The 18 T cell receptor beta chains reported below all come from one sample, sequenced in a study of long-term antiretroviral therapy in people with HIV. The libraries were made with immunoSEQ v3.0 at survey level. Sequenced by immunoSEQ multiplex PCR; TCRdb stores in-frame clones only, minus some. This table has under 20,000 clones, roughly 89% appearing once. The sequencing here drew on unsorted PBMCs, taken 3 years after starting antiretroviral therapy. The receptors shown here come from a man aged 50 to 59 with HIV.

This chain uses TRBV5-4 with TRBJ2-2; 9 bases are shared with TRBD2. Trimming took 0 bases from V and 1 from J; bases not matched to a gene: 10. This CDR3 has 19 amino acids. CDR1 is SGHNT, CDR2 YYREEE, per germline (reference sequence). CDR3 bases: TGTGCCAGCAGCTTGGGCGGCGGGGGGGCCTTATTGAACACCGGGGAGCTGTTTTTT. It translates to CASSLGGGGALLNTGELFF.

This chain joins TRBV28 and TRBJ2-3; 12 bases agree with TRBD1. The V gene end was trimmed by 4 bases and the J gene end by 5 bases; junction bases not matched to a gene: 4. This CDR3 has 15 amino acids. Germline assignment: CDR1 MDHEN and CDR2 SYDVKM. CDR3 sequence: CASSYRDRGQDTQYF. CDR3 coding DNA: TGTGCCAGCAGTTACCGGGACAGGGGGCAAGATACGCAGTATTTT.

The chain joins TRBV30 to TRBJ2-7; D not certain. The CDR3 is 15 residues long. Trimming shortened V by 2 bases and J by 4 bases, and 18 bases separated the two germline ends. CDR1 is GTSNPN, CDR2 SVGIG, per germline (reference sequence). CDR3 protein: CAWSPSGTARYEQYF. The CDR3 DNA reads TGTGCCTGGAGTCCTTCAGGTACAGCCAGATACGAGCAGTACTTC.

The chain recombines TRBV4-3 with TRBJ1-1; a weak D match, TRBD1 (6 bases). Trimming pared 6 bases from V and 4 bases from J, leaving 30 bases between. CDR3 size: 19 residues. Germline V lookup: CDR1 LGHNA, CDR2 YSLEER. CDR3 DNA: TGCGCCAGCAGTAGCTCTCCGGGGGGCCTTCCTAAAGGCGGCACTGAAGCTTTCTTT. Protein: CASSSSPGGLPKGGTEAFF.

This sequence joins TRBV6-5 and TRBJ2-5; D ambiguous. This CDR3 has 13 amino acids. Per the germline V gene, CDR1 is MNHEY and CDR2 is SVGAGI. V lost 6 bases and J 6 bases, leaving 14 bases between the germline ends. In DNA, the CDR3 is TGTGCCAGCAGCGCCTGGCCGCACCAGACCCAGTACTTC. Its protein product is CASSAWPHQTQYF.

V is TRBV28 and J is TRBJ2-7, with D maybe TRBD1 (5 bases). There are 13 residues in the CDR3. Trimming pared 6 bases from V and 6 bases from J, leaving 15 bases between. Germline values: CDR1 MDHEN, CDR2 SYDVKM. The CDR3 region has the DNA TGTGCCAGCAGAGAAGGGTGGGGCTCCGAGCAGTACTTC. It codes for CASREGWGSEQYF.

The chain links TRBV29-1 to TRBJ2-2, with TRBD2 matching over 9 bases. In germline, CDR1 is SQVTM, CDR2 ANQGSEA. The CDR3 is made up of 14 amino acids. The V and J ends lost 5 bases and 6 bases, in that order; junction bases with no gene match: 7. The CDR3 spells CSVLAGAYSGELFF. Here the CDR3 DNA reads TGCAGCGTTTTAGCGGGGGCGTATTCCGGGGAGCTGTTTTTT.

The chain uses TRBV12-5 and TRBJ2-4; tentatively, D is TRBD1 or TRBD2 (5 bases each). CDR1 is LGHNT and CDR2 is FRNRAP in the germline V gene. The CDR3 runs 14 residues. V was trimmed by 3 bases and J by 5 bases, leaving 11 bases between them. This CDR3 reads CASGLGQGQNIQYF. The CDR3 bases are TGTGCTAGTGGTTTAGGTCAGGGACAAAACATTCAGTACTTC.

V usage is TRBV5-1 and J usage is TRBJ2-1; D not resolved. Germline V gene sequence: CDR1 SGHRS, CDR2 YFSETQ. The CDR3 runs 12 residues. The V end lost 5 bases, the J end lost 6 bases, and 9 bases lay between the germline ends. CDR3 DNA sequence: TGCGCCAGCAGTCTCTCTGGCAATGAGCAGTTCTTC. It is translated as CASSLSGNEQFF.

This CDR3 is CATSRHLASPYGYTF. CDR3 nucleotides: TGTGCCACCAGCAGACACCTTGCTTCTCCGTATGGCTACACCTTC. V is TRBV15 and J is TRBJ1-2; D not resolved. The germline V and J ends were trimmed by 2 bases and 5 bases, with 15 bases remaining between them. Germline V gene lookup returns CDR1 LNHNV and CDR2 YYDKDF (reference sequence). The CDR3 totals 15 residues.

The gene calls are TRBV7-8 and TRBJ1-4, with 7 bases identical to TRBD1. The ends lost 1 base at V and 4 bases at J; junction bases unmatched: 3. Germline CDR1 SGHVS, CDR2 FQNEAQ. This CDR3 has 15 residues. The CDR3 coding sequence is TGTGCCAGCAGCTTAGGGGACAGTTATAATGAAAAACTGTTTTTT. Its protein product is CASSLGDSYNEKLFF.

The rearrangement uses TRBV2 and TRBJ1-1; 8 nucleotides match TRBD1. The CDR3 totals 14 residues. V lost 5 bases to trimming and J lost 7 bases; unmatched junction nucleotides: 9. The germline V gene encodes CDR1 SNHLY and CDR2 FYNNEI. The CDR3 region has the DNA TGTGCCAGCAGTCGGACAGGGCTGAGTATTGAAGCTTTCTTT. Protein sequence: CASSRTGLSIEAFF. The full variable domain, completed using reference TRBV2 and TRBJ1-1, is EPEVTQTPSHQVTQMGQEVILRCVPISNHLYFYWYRQILGQKVEFLVSFYNNEISEKSEIFDDQFSVERPDGSNFTLKIRSTKLEDSAMYFCASSRTGLSIEAFFGQGTRLTVV.

The chain is built from TRBV9 and TRBJ2-7; 8 positions agree with TRBD1. The CDR3 runs 15 residues. CDR1 and CDR2 from the germline V gene are SGDLS and YYNGEE. V dropped 2 bases and J dropped 0; count of bases not matched to a gene: 4. The CDR3 nucleotides read TGTGCCAGCAGCGTCTCCGGGACAGGCTCCTACGAGCAGTACTTC. Amino acid sequence: CASSVSGTGSYEQYF.

The chain combines TRBV10-3 with TRBJ1-1; D not certain. Between the trimmed V and J ends, which lost 2 bases and 3 bases, there was a span of 16 bases. Germline assignment: CDR1 ENHRY and CDR2 SYGVKD. CDR3 length: 16 amino acids. CDR3 bases: TGTGCCATCAGTGAGCCGACCTCAGGTGTGTACACTGAAGCTTTCTTT. This gives the protein CAISEPTSGVYTEAFF.

The chain recombines TRBV27 with TRBJ1-2; 7 positions agree with TRBD1. Germline V CDR1 and CDR2: MNHEY, SMNVEV (reference sequence). This CDR3 has 17 residues. V was clipped by 4 bases and J by 4 bases; unmatched bases: 15. Written as DNA, the CDR3 is TGTGCCAGCAGTTCTACAAACCCGGACAGGCCTACCTATGGCTACACCTTC. Translated: CASSSTNPDRPTYGYTF.

V usage is TRBV6-1 and J usage is TRBJ1-2; maybe TRBD1 (5 bases). CDR3 length equals 15 residues. Germline V CDR1 and CDR2: MNHNS, SASEGT. V was pared by 1 base and J by 4 bases, with 13 bases between. The CDR3 coding sequence is TGTGCCAGCAGTGAAGGGGGACGGACGTCCTATGGCTACACCTTC. Amino acids: CASSEGGRTSYGYTF.

This chain links TRBV18 with TRBJ1-2, with TRBD1 identical over 7 bases. Trimming took 2 bases from V and 4 from J; bases not matched to a gene: 7. Germline assignment: CDR1 KGHSH and CDR2 LQKENI. The length of the CDR3 is 15 residues. CDR3 in amino acids: CASSPMTGSVYGYTF. The CDR3 nucleotides read TGTGCCAGCTCACCAATGACAGGGTCGGTCTATGGCTACACCTTC.

The genes are TRBV6-1 and TRBJ2-7; D gene unclear. Germline V gives CDR1 MNHNS, CDR2 SASEGT. V lost 4 bases and J 6 bases, leaving 4 bases between the germline ends. The CDR3 covers 10 residues. CDR3 bases: TGTGCCAGCAGTGTCAGCGAGCAGTACTTC. Protein sequence: CASSVSEQYF.